Listed below are T cell receptor beta chains from one sample, sequenced in a study of blood T cell repertoires in COVID-19. Profiled with immunoSEQ multiplex PCR; TCRdb holds only in-frame clones, not every one. The data hold more than 65,000 clones, with approximately 80% observed a single time. The sample was peripheral blood. These receptors all come from a woman aged 80 or over with acute or convalescent COVID-19. Both conserved end residues are part of each CDR3. Each record gives: clone size, V gene, J gene, D gene, CDR3 protein, CDR3 DNA. A D gene is named only where the DNA matches it firmly. Where a row states a size, it is once, few, many or the class of an expanded clone; other rows omit it.

>-|TRBV5-1|TRBJ1-4|-
CASRQVRTATNEKLFF
TGCGCCAGCAGACAGGTGAGGACAGCAACTAATGAAAAACTGTTTTTT
>-|TRBV5-6|TRBJ1-1|TRBD1
CASSFLGTGSNTEAFF
TGTGCCAGCAGCTTTCTAGGGACAGGGTCGAACACTGAAGCTTTCTTT
>-|TRBV2|TRBJ1-5|TRBD1
CASSGGQGGHQPQHF
TGTGCCAGCAGCGGGGGACAGGGAGGTCATCAGCCCCAGCATTTT
>-|TRBV3-1/TRBV3-2|TRBJ1-1|TRBD1
CASSPSTGGPAEAFF
TGTGCCAGCAGCCCTTCAACAGGGGGTCCGGCTGAAGCTTTCTTT
>-|TRBV30|TRBJ2-6|TRBD1
CAWSEDRAGANVLTF
TGTGCCTGGAGTGAGGACAGGGCGGGGGCCAACGTCCTGACTTTC
>-|TRBV10-2|TRBJ2-2|-
CASSGMNTGELFF
TGCGCCAGCAGTGGTATGAACACCGGGGAGCTGTTTTTT
>-|TRBV7-9|TRBJ1-2|-
CASSLWGGGYTF
TGTGCCAGCAGCTTATGGGGGGGCGGCTACACCTTC
>few|TRBV7-3|TRBJ2-1|TRBD2
CASSSLRGGLNEQFF
TGTGCCAGCAGCTCCCTACGGGGGGGCCTGAATGAGCAGTTCTTC
>-|TRBV5-1|TRBJ1-4|-
CASSLARGSDEKLFF
TGCGCCAGCAGCTTGGCTCGGGGGAGTGATGAAAAACTGTTTTTT
>-|TRBV4-1|TRBJ2-7|TRBD1
CASSLGQGTPPNF
TGCGCCAGCAGTTTAGGACAGGGCACCCCTCCGAACTTC
>-|TRBV5-5|TRBJ2-1|TRBD1
CASSLFVRGQFIDEQFF
TGTGCCAGCAGCTTGTTCGTCAGGGGACAGTTTATCGATGAGCAGTTCTTC
>-|TRBV9|TRBJ1-2|-
CASSVGLGQGYGYTF
TGTGCCAGCAGCGTAGGTTTGGGTCAGGGGTATGGCTACACCTTC
>-|TRBV29-1|TRBJ1-2|TRBD1
CSVGDRGPNYGYTF
TGCAGCGTTGGGGACAGGGGACCTAACTATGGCTACACCTTC
>-|TRBV6-5|TRBJ1-1|-
CASTQNTEAFF
TGTGCCAGCACCCAGAACACTGAAGCTTTCTTT
>-|TRBV2|TRBJ2-7|TRBD1
CASRTGRSYEQYF
TGTGCCAGCAGGACAGGGCGGAGCTACGAGCAGTACTTC
>-|TRBV7-2|TRBJ2-1|-
CASRTRRGSSYNEQFF
TGTGCCAGCAGGACCCGAAGGGGGAGCTCCTACAATGAGCAGTTCTTC
>-|TRBV11-3|TRBJ2-3|TRBD1
CASSLGQGYTDTQYF
TGTGCCAGCAGTCTGGGACAGGGATATACAGATACGCAGTATTTT
>-|TRBV3-1/TRBV3-2|TRBJ1-3|-
CASSQTRGMGNTIYF
TGTGCCAGCAGCCAAACGCGGGGGATGGGAAACACCATATATTTT
>-|TRBV19|TRBJ1-2|TRBD1
CASHRGWNYGYTF
TGTGCCAGCCACAGGGGATGGAACTATGGCTACACCTTC
>-|TRBV5-1|TRBJ2-3|-
CASSLRSSRGGTDTQYF
TGCGCCAGCAGCTTGAGGAGCTCTCGTGGAGGCACAGATACGCAGTATTTT
>once|TRBV20-1|TRBJ2-1|-
CSANMMGAEFF
TGCAGTGCCAACATGATGGGGGCTGAGTTCTTC
>-|TRBV6-4|TRBJ2-2|TRBD1
CASSAETGAGELFF
TGTGCCAGCAGTGCAGAGACAGGGGCCGGGGAGCTGTTTTTT
>-|TRBV11-1|TRBJ2-3|-
CASRAGKGLADTQYF
TGTGCCAGCAGGGCGGGAAAGGGATTGGCAGATACGCAGTATTTT
>once|TRBV15|TRBJ2-1|TRBD1
CATSREREQGARNEQFF
TGTGCCACCAGCAGAGAAAGGGAACAGGGGGCGCGAAATGAGCAGTTCTTC
>-|TRBV2|TRBJ1-2|-
CASSGTVWYGYTF
TGTGCCAGCAGTGGGACAGTCTGGTATGGCTACACCTTC
>-|TRBV7-9|TRBJ1-6|TRBD1
CASSPGDREGSPLHF
TGTGCCAGCAGCCCCGGGGACAGGGAAGGTTCACCCCTCCACTTT
>-|TRBV15|TRBJ1-1|-
CATSRDRLANTEAFF
TGTGCCACCAGCAGAGATCGTTTGGCAAACACTGAAGCTTTCTTT
>-|TRBV15|TRBJ2-2|-
CATSRDTQGPGELFF
TGTGCCACCAGCAGAGATACTCAGGGTCCCGGGGAGCTGTTTTTT
>-|TRBV10-3|TRBJ1-2|TRBD1
CAISDTGGVRGYTF
TGTGCCATCAGTGATACAGGGGGCGTGCGGGGCTACACCTTC
>-|TRBV30|TRBJ2-7|-
CAWSVGGAEQYF
TGTGCCTGGAGTGTAGGGGGAGCCGAGCAGTACTTC
>-|TRBV12-5|TRBJ2-1|TRBD2
CASGLATSGLHGNEQFF
TGTGCTAGTGGTTTGGCGACTAGCGGGTTGCACGGCAATGAGCAGTTCTTC
>-|TRBV27|TRBJ1-2|-
CASSPGTRNYGYTF
TGTGCCAGCAGTCCAGGGACAAGGAACTATGGCTACACCTTC
>-|TRBV5-4|TRBJ2-3|-
CASSSPGREADTQYF
TGTGCCAGCAGCTCCCCTGGTCGAGAAGCAGATACGCAGTATTTT
>-|TRBV6-6|TRBJ1-5|-
CASSYPGQYSNQPQHF
TGTGCCAGCAGTTACCCAGGACAGTATAGCAATCAGCCCCAGCATTTT
>-|TRBV7-9|TRBJ1-4|-
CASSLPDRKSTTNEKLFF
TGTGCCAGCAGCCTTCCGGACAGAAAAAGTACAACTAATGAAAAACTGTTTTTT
>-|TRBV27|TRBJ1-3|-
CASSLSAVSGNTIYF
TGTGCCAGCAGTTTATCGGCAGTCTCTGGAAACACCATATATTTT
>-|TRBV6-4|TRBJ1-1|TRBD1
CASRSQGASTEAFF
TGTGCCAGCAGATCACAGGGGGCTAGCACTGAAGCTTTCTTT
>-|TRBV7-3|TRBJ2-3|TRBD2
CASSLGLAGERTDTQYF
TGTGCCAGCAGCTTAGGGTTAGCGGGGGAGCGCACAGATACGCAGTATTTT
>-|TRBV3-1/TRBV3-2|TRBJ2-7|-
CASSQEDSYPGLSF
TGTGCCAGCAGCCAAGAGGACAGTTACCCGGGTTTGTCCTTC
>-|TRBV27|TRBJ2-3|-
CASSAPTGSSTDTQYF
TGTGCCAGCAGCGCCCCGACAGGCTCTAGCACAGATACGCAGTATTTT
>-|TRBV19|TRBJ2-3|TRBD2
CASRLAGGTDTQYF
TGTGCCAGTCGACTAGCGGGCGGCACAGATACGCAGTATTTT
>-|TRBV5-1|TRBJ1-2|TRBD1
CASSSRTGGNYGYTF
TGCGCCAGCAGCTCCAGGACAGGGGGTAACTATGGCTACACCTTC
>-|TRBV19|TRBJ2-3|TRBD2
CASSSGGSWGDTQYF
TGTGCCAGTAGTAGCGGGGGGTCATGGGGAGATACGCAGTATTTT
>-|TRBV18|TRBJ2-7|-
CASSPTDKEQYF
TGTGCCAGCTCACCTACTGATAAGGAGCAGTACTTC
>-|TRBV4-1|TRBJ1-2|TRBD1
CASSQDYQGALPYGYTF
TGCGCCAGCAGCCAAGATTACCAGGGGGCCCTCCCCTATGGCTACACCTTC
>-|TRBV7-9|TRBJ2-3|-
CASMGGLTDTQYF
TGTGCCAGCATGGGGGGGCTCACAGATACGCAGTATTTT
>-|TRBV30|TRBJ1-4|-
CAWNAGRNEKLFF
TGTGCCTGGAATGCAGGCCGTAATGAAAAACTGTTTTTT
>-|TRBV18|TRBJ2-1|-
CASFGVLGVSYNEQFF
TGTGCCAGCTTTGGTGTTTTAGGGGTTTCCTACAATGAGCAGTTCTTC